This T cell receptor (beta chain) was identified in a study of identical twins. This clonotype was observed a handful of times. The V and J ends lost 0 bases and 5 bases respectively, with 11 bases between them. CDR1 and CDR2 (germline): SGHDN, FVKESK. There are 15 residues in the CDR3. MiXCR was run by TCRdb on the 5' RACE reads, yielding one entry per CDR3 protein. The table has 600,000 to 850,000 distinct CDR3 sequences, about 20% seen once. The donors were all healthy and Caucasian. This same sample was also part of a study on T cells expressing NK-cell markers. That study adds: Top CD8+ clonotypes included the dominant CD3+CD56+NKG2C+ clonotypes in six donors. Expanded clones of NKG2C+ T cells had an unclear HCMV specificity.

Sequencing used PBMCs. This receptor was taken from a woman in her late teens or twenties in good health. The rearrangement joins TRBV14 to TRBJ2-1; D is ambiguous. The CDR3 reads CASSQEPDQNNEQFF. CDR3 nucleotides: TGTGCCAGCAGCCAAGAACCCGATCAAAACAATGAGCAGTTCTTC.